This TCR beta chain was observed in a study of shared clonotypes between healthy human individuals (TCRdb year 2020). Background on the whole study: The cohort comprised a couple of women and three men aged 18 to 49 years. Blood TCR repertoires of a handful of healthy adults were deeply sequenced to estimate repertoire size and the extent of clonotype sharing between individuals. Leukapheresis yielded between about 0.8 and 9.5 billion PBMCs per donor. To increase sequencing depth and limit assay-specific biases, TCR repertoire library preparation and sequencing were carried out by different laboratories using diverse techniques. For each donor, CD4 naive and CD4 memory were each given three plates, CD8 naive was given two plates, and CD8 memory was given one plate. The full study reports these points: Higher generation probabilities were observed for clonotypes shared by all four sorted-subset donors than for non-shared clonotypes. Because the study included only a small number of donors, the genetic and exposure-history diversity represented was limited. Naive subsets generally had larger estimated clonotype richness than memory subsets did. Rarefaction of sorted-subset datasets indicated incomplete sequencing despite the large sequencing depth. Sampling was limited to blood, and TCR repertoires in tissue likely differ from TCR repertoires in blood. Pairwise subsampling indicated that sequencing depth was expected to affect the degree of clonotype sharing among donors. Across several donors, around 5% of naive CD4, roughly 3.8% of naive CD8, about 2.3% of memory CD4, and roughly 0.41% of memory CD8 clonotypes were shared.

Donors were healthy HIV-negative adults with no recently reported acute infections or vaccinations. Every donor was a Caucasian adult living in Nashville, Tennessee, USA. CD4+ T cells were enriched by magnetic negative selection; naive cells were then positively selected on CD45RA, and the negative fraction formed the memory subset. After blood collection by leukapheresis, PBMCs were isolated using Ficoll-Histopaque density gradient centrifugation and then cryopreserved in the vapor phase of liquid nitrogen. Analytical flow cytometry was used to check the purity and quantity of each magnetically sorted T cell population. From each sorted fraction, genomic DNA was isolated and quantified by UV absorbance on a Nanodrop 2000c. TCR CDR3 regions were amplified from genomic DNA by multiplex PCR using the deep immunoSEQ assay. Extracted genomic DNA from each cell subset was distributed evenly across all wells of several immunoSEQ 96-well plates, and each plate was treated as a replicate. For sorted subsets, roughly 190 ng of genomic DNA, equivalent to tens of thousands of T cell genomes, went into each replicate PCR. Purified libraries were quantified with a Qubit 3.0 fluorometer, sized on a Bioanalyzer 2100, and re-quantified with the KAPA Library Quantification kit. Each immunoSEQ 96-well plate was sequenced on its own single-read 150-cycle Illumina NextSeq 550 flow cell. Turning to the authors' computational methods: The immunoSEQ output contained only junctional sequences without quality scores, so filtering could not match that applied to full-length reads. Sequences were annotated with PyIR, a Python wrapper for IgBLAST v1.9, and V/J genes and CDR3 were assigned using IMGT germline references. Reads were removed for weak V/J assignments (E-value above 1e-6), missing CDR3, stop codons, out-of-frame junctions, or ambiguous translated residues. V3J clonotypes were defined as sequences sharing the same inferred V gene, J gene, and CDR3 amino acid sequence. To compute the percentage overlap between repertoires, the number of shared unique clonotypes was divided by the size of the smaller repertoire. Richness of each repertoire was evaluated using RTK rarefaction, the Chao1 estimator, and Recon v2.1 estimates of unobserved clonotypes. Generation probabilities for all TCRbeta clonotypes obtained by the gDNA method from a few donors were computed using OLGA. As stored in TCRdb, this immuneACCESS dataset retains in-frame rearrangements with V and J assigned. A fraction of the clones does not appear; measured against another copy, unresolved V genes explain less than half of the discrepancy, and the remainder lacks a known reason. V, J and clone size derive from that table, while D and trimming were established from the DNA sequence. In this sample the table shows about 600,000 clones, around 97% of which occur a single time. Jointly, the top ten make up less than 0.065% of the sample.

As concerns this clone: Its antigen is still unknown. Base qualities are not at hand, and no much larger clone is one base apart.

The germline V gene provides CDR1 MDHEN and CDR2 SYDVKM. Reading from cysteine to phenylalanine, the CDR3 counts 12 amino acids. Left in the record is the CDR3 DNA by itself, 36 bases read in frame from the first base. V is reduced by 3 bases and J by 9 bases, leaving a spacing of 10 bases between them. Sequencing was done on a sample of naive CD4+ T cells sorted from blood. The cell subset or site label, read with the paper, signifies: CD45RA+ positively selected. The chain is assembled from TRBV28 and TRBJ2-3; the D gene is perhaps TRBD1, on 5 matching bases. The clonotype comes from a woman aged 30 to 39 in good health. The CDR3 amino acid sequence is: CASSFLAGTQYF. At the DNA level, the sequence is TGTGCCAGCAGTTTCCTGGCAGGGACGCAGTATTTT.